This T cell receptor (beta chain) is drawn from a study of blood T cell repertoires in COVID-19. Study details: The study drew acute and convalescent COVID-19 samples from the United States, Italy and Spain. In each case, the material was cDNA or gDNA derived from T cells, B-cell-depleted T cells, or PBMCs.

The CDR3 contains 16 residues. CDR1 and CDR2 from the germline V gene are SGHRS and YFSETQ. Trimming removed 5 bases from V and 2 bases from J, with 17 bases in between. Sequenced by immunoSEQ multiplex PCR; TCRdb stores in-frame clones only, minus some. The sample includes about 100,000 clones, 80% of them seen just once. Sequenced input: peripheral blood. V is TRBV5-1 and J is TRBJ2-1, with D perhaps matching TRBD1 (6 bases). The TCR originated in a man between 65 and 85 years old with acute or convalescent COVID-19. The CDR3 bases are TGCGCCAGCAGTCGTGAAGACAGGATTACCTACAATGAGCAGTTCTTC. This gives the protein CASSREDRITYNEQFF.